This TCR beta chain was identified during a study of T cells after yellow fever vaccination. Study-level information: Preparation used SMART-Seq v4 Ultra Low Input for the low-cell-number fractions. The study, taken as a whole, reports: In post-booster samples, most primary-vaccination clones reappeared (approximately 95% CD4, 88% CD8).

Regarding this clonotype: The antigen remains unidentified.

TCRdb used MiXCR to reprocess the 5' RACE reads, holding one entry per CDR3 protein. This sample has 360,000 or so distinct CDR3 sequences, with roughly 10% found just once. The germline V gene encodes CDR1 SGHVS and CDR2 FQNEAQ. This CDR3 has 16 residues. Trimming shortened V by 5 bases and J by 0 bases, and 11 bases separated the two germline ends. This receptor was taken from a man younger than 35 who received the YFV17D yellow fever vaccine. Specimen: PBMCs, collected on the day of the first yellow fever vaccination. The chain carries TRBV7-8 and TRBJ2-6; D not resolved. The CDR3 loop is CASSLRESSGANVLTF. The CDR3 DNA reads TGTGCCAGCAGCCTTAGGGAAAGCTCTGGGGCCAACGTCCTGACTTTC.